Listed here are 11 T cell receptor beta chains from one sample, sequenced in a study of T cells in Graves' hyperthyroidism and ophthalmopathy (dated by TCRdb to between 2017 and 2020). Libraries were made using multiplex PCR. Instrument on record: Illumina HiSeq 2000. Amplification of TCR beta CDR3 regions was carried out from RNA transcripts. The first round of RT-PCR for the TCR CDR3 was performed with the HTBI primer set and the Qiagen OneStep RT-PCR kit. TCRdb redid the processing of the public reads, applying fastp at Q25 and MiXCR, and retained in-frame beta chains. When rows share a CDR3 protein, they turn into one entry using the most common DNA and genes. This sample is represented by about 840,000 distinct CDR3 sequences; approximately 40% of them were singletons. The ten most abundant clones make up approximately 10% of the sample. Sequencing used blood. Receptor source: a man aged 18-30 years with Graves' hyperthyroidism.

V is TRBV6-5 and J is TRBJ1-6; D possibly corresponds to TRBD1 (6 bases). Germline assignment: CDR1 MNHEY and CDR2 SVGAGI. V lost 7 bases and J lost 3, with 13 bases in between. The CDR3 totals 15 residues. Written as DNA, the CDR3 is TGTGCCAGCAAGAGGGACACCGGCTATAATTCACCCCTCCACTTT. It translates to CASKRDTGYNSPLHF.

This clonotype occurred many times. J is TRBJ1-5 and V is TRBV10-3; TRBD1 is a possible D gene (6 bases). The germline CDR1 and CDR2 sequences are ENHRY and SYGVKD. Trimming shortened V by 0 bases and J by 7 bases, and 19 bases separated the two germline ends. This CDR3 has 17 amino acids. This CDR3 is CAISESIGGQSRQPQHF. In DNA, the CDR3 is TGTGCCATCAGTGAGTCCATTGGAGGACAGTCACGACAGCCCCAGCATTTT.

The rearrangement joins TRBV11-3 to TRBJ1-1; TRBD1 might be the D (5 bases). The V end was cut by 10 bases, the J end by 5 bases, with 17 bases between. The length of the CDR3 is 13 residues. From germline, CDR1 is SGHNT and CDR2 YENEEA. The CDR3 protein is CATAIQGGTEAFF. In DNA form, the CDR3 reads TGTGCCACTGCCATCCAGGGAGGAACTGAAGCTTTCTTT.

V usage is TRBV6-2 or TRBV6-3 and J usage is TRBJ1-5; tentative D call: TRBD1 (5 bases). Trimming pared 8 bases from V and 2 bases from J, leaving 22 bases between. The CDR3 has 17 amino acids. Germline-derived CDR1 and CDR2 are MNHEY and SVGEGT. CDR3 residues: CASSPSERGIRNQPQHF. The CDR3 DNA follows: TGTGCCAGCTCCCCCTCGGAGAGGGGAATCCGCAATCAGCCCCAGCATTTT.

This clonotype was picked up a small number of times. This rearrangement joins TRBV14 to TRBJ1-1, with D possibly being TRBD1 (5 bases). The CDR3 runs to 13 residues. Germline CDR1 reads SGHDN; CDR2 reads FVKESK. V gave up 5 bases and J gave up 7 bases, with 14 bases separating them. CDR3 nucleotides: TGTGCCAGCAGCTTCAGGGTGGTGGGTGAAGCTTTCTTT. It yields the protein CASSFRVVGEAFF.

The chain carries TRBV29-1 and TRBJ2-2, with 8 bases fitting TRBD1. The germline V gene encodes CDR1 SQVTM and CDR2 ANQGSEA. Trimming cost V 0 bases and J 6 bases; bases outside gene matches: 12. The CDR3 length is 17 residues. CDR3 region: CSVEDPTQGEYAGELFF. The CDR3 nucleotides are TGCAGCGTTGAAGACCCAACACAGGGGGAATATGCCGGGGAGCTGTTTTTT.

The sample holds many counts of this clonotype. This sequence joins TRBV15 and TRBJ2-5; D is uncertain. Deletions cut 2 bases from V and 2 bases from J, with 6 bases between. Germline CDR1 and CDR2: LNHNV and YYDKDF (reference sequence). This CDR3 has 13 residues. The CDR3 spells CATSRLIQETQYF. CDR3 sequence (DNA): TGTGCCACCAGCAGACTAATTCAAGAGACCCAGTACTTC.

This clonotype was recorded at least ten times. V is TRBV2 and J is TRBJ1-6; perhaps TRBD1 as D (5 bases). V lost 3 bases to trimming and J lost 0 bases, with 6 bases between them. CDR1 and CDR2 from the germline V gene are SNHLY and FYNNEI. The CDR3 totals 15 residues. DNA for the CDR3: TGTGCCAGCAGTGACAGGGTCTCCTATAATTCACCCCTCCACTTT. Its translation is CASSDRVSYNSPLHF.

This clonotype came up a few times. The chain combines TRBV5-5 with TRBJ1-5; 7 positions match TRBD1. The germline V gene encodes CDR1 SGHKS and CDR2 YYEKEE (reference sequence). The CDR3 is 16 amino acids. Trimming removed 0 bases from V and 3 bases from J; junction bases left unmatched: 6. The CDR3 is CASSLADRDNNQPQHF. The CDR3 DNA reads as TGTGCCAGCAGCTTGGCCGACAGGGACAACAATCAGCCCCAGCATTTT.

The V gene is TRBV29-1, the J gene TRBJ2-7; either TRBD1 or TRBD2 may fit D (5 bases each). V lost 8 bases and J 0 bases, leaving 17 bases between the germline ends. The CDR3 has 14 amino acids. Looked up from germline, CDR1 is SQVTM and CDR2 is ANQGSEA. The CDR3 DNA reads TGCAGCCTCGATCGGGGCATGAGCTCCTACGAGCAGTACTTC. It encodes CSLDRGMSSYEQYF.

As concerns this clonotype: A much larger clone differs from this one at a single base, so this may be a read error. A read error is likely, as this CDR3 ends without the conserved phenylalanine or tryptophan. The chain recombines TRBV13 with TRBJ1-6, with D maybe TRBD1 (6 bases). The CDR3 spans 12 residues. CDR1 and CDR2 from the germline V gene are PRHDT and FYEKMQ (reference sequence). The V end was cut by 5 bases, the J end by 9 bases, with 8 bases between. CDR3: CASSTGSSPLHL. In DNA form, the CDR3 reads TGTGCCAGCAGCACAGGGAGTTCACCCCTCCACTTG.